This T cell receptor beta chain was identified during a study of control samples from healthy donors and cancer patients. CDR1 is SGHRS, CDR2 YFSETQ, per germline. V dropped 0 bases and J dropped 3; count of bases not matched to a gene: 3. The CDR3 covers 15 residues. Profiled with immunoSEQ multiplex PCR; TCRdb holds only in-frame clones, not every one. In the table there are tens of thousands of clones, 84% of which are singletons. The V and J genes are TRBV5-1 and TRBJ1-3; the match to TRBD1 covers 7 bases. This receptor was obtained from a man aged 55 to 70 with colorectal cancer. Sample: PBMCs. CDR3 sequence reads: CASSLGTGGGNTIYF. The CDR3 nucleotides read TGCGCCAGCAGCTTGGGGACAGGAGGTGGAAACACCATATATTTT.